This TCR beta chain was sequenced for a study of OX40 agonist ivuxolimab in advanced cancers. The V segment lost 6 bases and the J segment 6 bases; nucleotides outside the gene matches: 11. Germline CDR1 MNHEY, CDR2 SMNVEV (reference sequence). The CDR3 loop spans 16 amino acids. The method was immunoSEQ multiplex PCR; TCRdb's version includes in-frame clones alone and lacks a portion of them. The sample comprises tens of thousands of clones, about 87% of which are singletons, and approximately 6% rests with the top ten. The chain has TRBV27 and TRBJ2-3, with 11 bases identical to TRBD2. The sequence derives from an adult with an advanced solid tumor such as melanoma, head and neck, liver or kidney cancer. The input for sequencing was CD4+ or CD8+ T cells sorted from blood, taken in a trial of the OX40 agonist ivuxolimab. The CDR3 DNA is TGTGCCAGCAGAATTGTGACTAGCGGGGTCAAGGATACGCAGTATTTT. Amino acid sequence: CASRIVTSGVKDTQYF.